This T cell receptor beta chain was captured in a study of CD8+ T cells in alopecia areata (dated by TCRdb to the late 2010s). With regard to the full study: Treated patients were enrolled in an open-label pilot trial of oral tofacitinib at 5 to 10 mg twice daily for moderate-to-severe alopecia areata. In humans, TCRbeta sequencing was performed on scalp tissue and on sorted CD4+ and CD8+ peripheral blood T cells from healthy controls and from patients with patchy or totalis/universalis alopecia areata. TCRbeta CDR3 regions were amplified by immunoSEQ multiplex PCR with 35 Vbeta forward and 13 Jbeta reverse primers. Scalp clonality was compared among normal scalp (n=4), patchy alopecia areata scalp (n=8), and alopecia totalis/universalis scalp (n=8). In both human patients and the C3H/HeJ mouse model, the study applied high-throughput TCRbeta sequencing to look at T cell clonal expansion in alopecia areata. Disease severity in treated patients was measured with the SALT score, which quantifies the percentage of affected scalp surface area. RNA was extracted with the PAXgene miRNA kit for fixed scalp, the miRNeasy kit for PBMCs, and the RNeasy kit for mouse skin. Biopsies were taken from tofacitinib-treated patients at baseline and at 4 and 24 weeks of treatment, and a later scalp biopsy was taken in several of the tofacitinib-treated patients. Patients stayed on tofacitinib for 6 to 18 months and then had 6 months of follow-up off drug so that delayed response and recurrence could be assessed.

V trim: 4 bases; J trim: 4 bases; unmatched bases: 7. For CDR1 and CDR2, the germline V gene lists SGHRS and YFSETQ. CDR3 length: 15 amino acids, cysteine to phenylalanine. Solely the CDR3 DNA is kept, with 45 bases framed from the first base. Results the study describes overall, beyond this receptor: Tofacitinib significantly decreased scalp clonality and the number of expanded CD8+ clones among the top 100 scalp clones. The treated cohort was small, with a single nonresponder, so links between baseline CD8+ expansion and response need larger studies. Shared TCR sequences between patients were less evident than in mice, which may be partly attributable to HLA diversity in the patient population. Resident alphabeta T cells in normal human skin are also sequenced, complicating scalp TCR repertoire analysis, unlike mouse skin dominated by gammadelta T cells. Many expanded lesional clones persisted in scalp and blood during tofacitinib treatment, which may partly explain relapse after stopping treatment. Compared with normal scalp, lesional scalp had higher clonality and more expanded CD8+ clones, particularly in alopecia totalis/universalis, a pattern that suggests antigenic drive.

Library preparation used the immunoSEQ multiplex PCR assay. RNA was extracted from all samples and reverse transcribed into cDNA as template for TCR sequencing. SuperScript III was used to make first-strand cDNA, primed with a 2:1 mix of oligo-dT and random hexamers. Amplification bias was assessed with a synthetic immune receptor repertoire, and residual bias was removed computationally. As for how the authors treated the data: After raw reads were preprocessed to remove errors, the CDR3 was defined following IMGT conventions as running from the conserved cysteine to phenylalanine. Clonality was computed as 1 minus the Shannon entropy, with the entropy normalized by log2 of the number of productive unique TCRs. Whether scalp clones were CD4 or CD8 was inferred by matching scalp TCRbeta sequences against CD4 and CD8 repertoires sorted from blood. TCRdb provides this immuneACCESS table in a form limited to in-frame rearrangements. Some clones are lacking; in checked studies, under half of them reflect an unresolved V gene, and why the rest are absent is not known. V and J calls and clone size are as listed in that table; D and trimming were resolved from the DNA. The sample has fewer than 200,000 clones on record, roughly 60% of them singletons. The top ten clonotypes cover approximately 15% of the sample.

To note about this clone: Its antigen target is currently unknown. There are no base qualities to consult, and no much larger clone falls within one base.

This sample's time point label indicates: 24 weeks on oral tofacitinib. In light of the paper, this sample's treatment or condition label describes: oral pan-JAK inhibitor, 5-10 mg twice daily. Lesional scalp punch biopsies and peripheral blood were obtained from alopecia areata patients. After PBMCs were isolated by density centrifugation and stained for CD3, CD4 and CD8, a FACSAria was used to sort CD4+ and CD8+ T cells. The sequences come from CD4+ T cells sorted from blood, collected at week 24, from a patient treated with tofacitinib. This TCR was sampled from a human donor with alopecia areata. The chain is encoded by TRBV5-1 joined to TRBJ1-1; 10 central nucleotides agree with TRBD1. CDR3 loop: CASSPRTGGITEAFF. The nucleotides read TGCGCCAGCAGCCCCCGGACAGGGGGAATCACTGAAGCTTTCTTT.